The present entry profiles one TCR beta chain with its context. This entry belongs to a study of blood T cell repertoires in COVID-19. In the 2 weeks before study entry, exposed participants met a COVID-19 case, which was PCR-confirmed or clinician-diagnosed. Only in-frame clones appear in the TCRdb table, and some are missing; sequencing was by immunoSEQ multiplex PCR. The sample has around 250,000 clones, around 93% seen once. J gave up 5 bases and V 5 bases, and 9 bases lay outside the gene matches. Germline V gives CDR1 LNHNV, CDR2 YYDKDF (reference sequence). This CDR3 comprises 16 residues. The material sequenced was PBMCs or T cells enriched from blood (not recorded which). V usage is TRBV15 and J usage is TRBJ2-1, with TRBD1 identical over 10 bases. The source is a middle-aged man who had been exposed to COVID-19. CDR3 DNA sequence: TGTGCCACCAGCGAAGATACCGGGACAGGGGACAATGAGCAGTTCTTC. Protein sequence: CATSEDTGTGDNEQFF.